The T cell receptor (beta chain) under discussion was sequenced for a study of OX40 agonist ivuxolimab in advanced cancers. Study-wide background: The dose-escalation group included hepatocellular carcinoma, melanoma, renal cell carcinoma and head and neck cancer. Partial responses, seen in three patients, involved one hepatocellular carcinoma and two cutaneous melanomas. General study findings and limits: Both blood CD4+ and CD8+ T cells showed clonal growth by week 6 at 0.1 to 3.0 mg/kg. What antigens the expanded peripheral T cells recognized was never established.

Profiled with immunoSEQ multiplex PCR; TCRdb holds only in-frame clones, not every one. The sample lists 60,000 or so clones, approximately 81% occurring once. With respect to this clone: No antigen is known for it.

CDR3 length equals 16 residues. CDR1 SEHNR and CDR2 FQNEAQ come from the germline V gene (reference sequence). The trim removed 7 bases at V and 6 bases at J, leaving 11 bases unmatched. This sample comprised CD4+ or CD8+ T cells sorted from blood, obtained in a trial of the OX40 agonist ivuxolimab. This clonotype was sampled from an adult with an advanced solid tumor such as melanoma, head and neck, liver or kidney cancer. The chain combines TRBV7-9 with TRBJ2-1; 11 bases align to TRBD2. For the CDR3, the DNA is TGTGCCAGCACCCTCCCTGCTAGCGGGGGGCCCAATGAGCAGTTCTTC. It codes for CASTLPASGGPNEQFF.